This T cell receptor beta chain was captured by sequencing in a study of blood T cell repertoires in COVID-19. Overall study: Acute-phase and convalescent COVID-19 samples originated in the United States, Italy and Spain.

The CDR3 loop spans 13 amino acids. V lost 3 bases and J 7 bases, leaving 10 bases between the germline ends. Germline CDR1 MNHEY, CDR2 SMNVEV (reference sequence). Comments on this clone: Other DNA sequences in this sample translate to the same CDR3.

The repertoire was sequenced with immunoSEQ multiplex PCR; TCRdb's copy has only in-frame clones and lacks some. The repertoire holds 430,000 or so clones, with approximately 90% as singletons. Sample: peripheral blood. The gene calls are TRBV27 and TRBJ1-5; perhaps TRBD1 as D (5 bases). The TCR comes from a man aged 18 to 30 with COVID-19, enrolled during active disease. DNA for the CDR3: TGTGCCAGCAGTTTGGGCAGGGCCCAGCCCCAGCATTTT. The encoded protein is CASSLGRAQPQHF.